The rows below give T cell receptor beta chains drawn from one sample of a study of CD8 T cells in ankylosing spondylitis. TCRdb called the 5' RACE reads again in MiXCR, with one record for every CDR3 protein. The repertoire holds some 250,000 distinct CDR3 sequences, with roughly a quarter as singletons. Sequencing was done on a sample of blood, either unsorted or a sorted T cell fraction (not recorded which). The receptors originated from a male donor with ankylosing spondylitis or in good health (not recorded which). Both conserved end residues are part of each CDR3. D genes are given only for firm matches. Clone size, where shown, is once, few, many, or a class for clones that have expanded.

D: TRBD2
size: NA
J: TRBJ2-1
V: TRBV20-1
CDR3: CSARGSGTSSNEQFF
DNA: TGCAGTGCTAGAGGATCCGGGACTAGTTCAAATGAGCAGTTCTTC

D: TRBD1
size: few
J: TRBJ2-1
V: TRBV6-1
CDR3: CASSRDRGHEQFF
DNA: TGTGCCAGCAGTCGCGACAGGGGACATGAGCAGTTCTTC

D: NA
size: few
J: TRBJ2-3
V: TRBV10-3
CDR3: CAISPHAGNTDTQYF
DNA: TGTGCCATCTCGCCCCATGCAGGGAACACAGATACGCAGTATTTT

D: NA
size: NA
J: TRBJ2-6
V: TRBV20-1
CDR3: CSARSYREYAGANVLTF
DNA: TGCAGTGCTAGGAGTTACAGGGAGTATGCTGGGGCCAACGTCCTGACTTTC

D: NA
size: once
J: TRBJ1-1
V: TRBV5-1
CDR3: CASSLESGDTEAFF
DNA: TGCGCCAGCAGCTTGGAGTCAGGGGACACTGAAGCTTTCTTT

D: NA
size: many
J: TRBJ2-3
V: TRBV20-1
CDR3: CSARDTGRLASTDTQYF
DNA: TGCAGTGCTAGAGACACCGGTCGGCTAGCGAGCACAGATACGCAGTATTTT

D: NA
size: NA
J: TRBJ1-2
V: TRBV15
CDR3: CATYRVGYGYTF
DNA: TGTGCCACATACAGGGTCGGCTATGGCTACACCTTC

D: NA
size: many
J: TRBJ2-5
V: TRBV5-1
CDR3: CASSLIGLFQETQYF
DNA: TGCGCCAGCAGCTTGATAGGCCTATTCCAAGAGACCCAGTACTTC

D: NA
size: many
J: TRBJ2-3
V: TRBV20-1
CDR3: CSASVGRGPTDTQYF
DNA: TGCAGTGCTAGTGTAGGCAGGGGCCCTACAGATACGCAGTATTTT

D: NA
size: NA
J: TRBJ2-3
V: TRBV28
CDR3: CASSSPRNTQYF
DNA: TGTGCCAGCAGTTCCCCCAGAAATACGCAGTATTTT

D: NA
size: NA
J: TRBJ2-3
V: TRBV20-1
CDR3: CSAAPGTPESTDTQYF
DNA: TGCAGTGCCGCCCCGGGAACCCCAGAAAGCACAGATACGCAGTATTTT

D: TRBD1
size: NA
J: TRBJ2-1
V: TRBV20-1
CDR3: CSAREPGQGANEQFF
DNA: TGCAGTGCTAGAGAGCCGGGACAGGGGGCGAATGAGCAGTTCTTC

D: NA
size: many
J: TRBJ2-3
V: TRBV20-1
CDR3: CSAPSGAILSADTQYF
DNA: TGCAGTGCTCCTTCGGGGGCCATACTCTCAGCGGATACGCAGTATTTT

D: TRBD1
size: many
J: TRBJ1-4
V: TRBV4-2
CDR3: CASSQDGTGVNEKLFF
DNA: TGTGCCAGCAGCCAAGACGGAACAGGGGTGAATGAAAAACTGTTTTTT

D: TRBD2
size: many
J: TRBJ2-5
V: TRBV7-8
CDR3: CASSLAGTSEETQYF
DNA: TGTGCCAGCAGCTTAGCAGGGACTAGCGAGGAGACCCAGTACTTC

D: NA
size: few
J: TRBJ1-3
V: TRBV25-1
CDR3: CASSEYRLAGNTIYF
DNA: TGTGCCAGCAGTGAATATAGATTGGCTGGAAACACCATATATTTT